This is a list of T cell receptor beta chains from one sample in a study of CD8 T cells in ankylosing spondylitis. TCRdb re-called the 5' RACE reads through MiXCR, storing one row per CDR3 protein. The profile shows under 300,000 distinct CDR3 sequences, under 20% of them singletons. The specimen sequenced was blood, either unsorted or a sorted T cell fraction (not recorded which). These receptors all come from a male donor with ankylosing spondylitis or in good health (not recorded which). Each CDR3 is given with its conserved first and last residue. A D gene is named only where the DNA matches it firmly. The listing skips clone size in some rows; elsewhere it reads once, few, many or a size class.

j_call clone_size v_call d_call cdr3_nt cdr3_aa
TRBJ2-2 - TRBV28 TRBD1 TGTGCCAGCAGTGCTCCTGACAGGGTCGCCGCCGGGGAGCTGTTTTTT CASSAPDRVAAGELFF
TRBJ2-1 - TRBV29-1 - TGCAGCGCCCTGGATTACAATGAGCAGTTCTTC CSALDYNEQFF
TRBJ1-3 - TRBV3-1 TRBD1 TGTGCCAGCTCGGGACAGACTAACTCTGGAAACACCATATATTTT CASSGQTNSGNTIYF
TRBJ1-5 few TRBV7-9 TRBD1 TGTGCCAGCAGCCGTGACAGGGACAATCAGCCCCAGCATTTT CASSRDRDNQPQHF
TRBJ2-1 - TRBV13 - TGTGCCAGCAGCTTATCACAGGGTAATGAGCAGTTCTTC CASSLSQGNEQFF
TRBJ2-3 - TRBV2 - TGTGCCAGCAGCAAAAGGGGACGCGACACAGATACGCAGTATTTT CASSKRGRDTDTQYF
TRBJ2-5 - TRBV15 TRBD1 TGTGCCACCAGGGACAGGGACTCGGAGGAGACCCAGTACTTC CATRDRDSEETQYF
TRBJ2-5 few TRBV4-1 TRBD1 TGCGCCAGCAGCCAAGGGATACAGGGGGTGCGGTGGGAGACCCAGTACTTC CASSQGIQGVRWETQYF
TRBJ2-7 few TRBV6-2/TRBV6-3 TRBD2 TGTGCCAGCAGTTACGGCGGGAGTGGCTACGAGCAGTACTTC CASSYGGSGYEQYF
TRBJ2-1 few TRBV29-1 - TGCAGCGTTGAGTTGGGGGGCGAGGTAGCGGAAGAGTTCTTC CSVELGGEVAEEFF
TRBJ2-1 - TRBV19 - TGTGCCAGTAGTATAGTCGCCGCTCTCAATGAGCAGTTCTTC CASSIVAALNEQFF
TRBJ2-7 few TRBV2 - TGTGCCAGCATCGACAGTCCCTACGAGCAGTACTTC CASIDSPYEQYF
TRBJ2-7 many TRBV6-2/TRBV6-3 TRBD1 TGTGCCAGCACTAGGACAGGGGATTTTCTCTACGAGCAGTACTTC CASTRTGDFLYEQYF
TRBJ2-7 - TRBV4-2 - TGTGCCAGCAGCCAAGATTTGCGCCCATACGAGGAGTACTTC CASSQDLRPYEEYF